A single sample is the source of the 21 T cell receptor beta chains below, sequenced in a study of chemoradiotherapy in HPV16-positive cancers. TCRdb's table, derived via immunoSEQ multiplex PCR, lists solely in-frame clones and lacks some. The data contain 30,000 to 35,000 clones, about four fifths of them singletons. Source: blood, taken from a patient who underwent chemoradiotherapy. These receptors came from a human donor with HPV-associated anogenital cancer.

The genes are TRBV2 and TRBJ1-5; D perhaps matches TRBD1 (6 bases). Looked up from germline, CDR1 is SNHLY and CDR2 is FYNNEI. This CDR3 spans 15 amino acids. The germline V and J ends were trimmed by 2 bases and 4 bases, with 12 bases remaining between them. The CDR3 nucleotides are TGTGCCAGCAGTGAATTGGGACACTTAAATCAGCCCCAGCATTTT. It encodes CASSELGHLNQPQHF.

This clone occurred a few times. The gene calls are TRBV4-3 and TRBJ1-3; D is perhaps TRBD1 (6 bases). Germline assignment: CDR1 LGHNA and CDR2 YSLEER. The V and J ends lost 5 bases and 0 bases respectively, with 8 bases between them. The CDR3 spans 14 residues. The DNA of the CDR3 is TGCGCCAGCAGCTCGGGGGCCTCTGGAAACACCATATATTTT. Amino acids: CASSSGASGNTIYF.

The V gene is TRBV9, the J gene TRBJ2-7, with D possibly being TRBD1 (6 bases). The CDR3 is made up of 15 amino acids. Germline V gives CDR1 SGDLS, CDR2 YYNGEE. V lost 0 bases and J lost 2, with 12 bases in between. The DNA of the CDR3 is TGTGCCAGCAGCGTAGGGGACACCCAGCCCTACGAGCAGTACTTC. Translating it yields CASSVGDTQPYEQYF.

CDR3 coding DNA: TGTGCCAGCAGTGAAACTAGAGGAGGGTCTGGGGCCAACGTCCTGACTTTC. Its protein product is CASSETRGGSGANVLTF. The V call is TRBV2, the J call TRBJ2-6, with D possibly matching TRBD2 (6 bases). Germline V gene lookup returns CDR1 SNHLY and CDR2 FYNNEI. V was shortened by 2 bases and J by 1 base, with 12 bases between the two germline ends. The CDR3 sequence is 17 residues long.

V is TRBV7-6 and J is TRBJ2-3; TRBD2 agrees at 8 bases. CDR1 is SGHVS, CDR2 FNYEAQ, per germline. V trimming: 1 base; J trimming: 5 bases; junction bases outside the gene matches: 8. This CDR3 is 16 amino acids long. This CDR3 is CASSLEGRGGRDTQYF. The CDR3, as DNA: TGTGCCAGCAGCTTAGAGGGTCGGGGGGGAAGAGATACGCAGTATTTT. Complete variable domain (other parts from reference TRBV7-6 and TRBJ2-3): GAGVSQSPRYKVTKRGQDVALRCDPISGHVSLYWYRQALGQGPEFLTYFNYEAQQDKSGLPNDRFSAERPEGSISTLTIQRTEQRDSAMYRCASSLEGRGGRDTQYFGPGTRLTVL.

The rearrangement uses TRBV14 and TRBJ2-7; D remains ambiguous. Looked up from germline, CDR1 is SGHDN and CDR2 is FVKESK. This CDR3 is 15 amino acids long. V was clipped by 1 base and J by 0 bases, with 10 bases between them. The CDR3 spells CASSQVWGSSYEQYF. In nucleotides, the CDR3 is TGTGCCAGCAGCCAAGTATGGGGTAGCTCCTACGAGCAGTACTTC.

The chain joins TRBV19 to TRBJ1-3; TRBD1 is a possible D gene (6 bases). The germline V gene encodes CDR1 LNHDA and CDR2 SQIVND (reference sequence). The CDR3 contains 17 residues. V lost 5 bases to trimming and J lost 0 bases, with 17 bases between them. CDR3 in amino acids: CASSARSPGASGNTIYF. The CDR3, as DNA: TGTGCCAGTAGTGCGAGATCTCCGGGGGCCTCTGGAAACACCATATATTTT.

V is TRBV7-2 and J is TRBJ2-7, with 8 bases matching TRBD2. From germline, CDR1 is SGHTA and CDR2 FQGNSA. This CDR3 has 15 amino acids. Trimming cost V 0 bases and J 3 bases; bases outside gene matches: 4. CDR3 residues: CASSLAGTRDYEQYF. CDR3 nucleotides: TGTGCCAGCAGCTTAGCAGGGACTAGGGACTACGAGCAGTACTTC.

This clone was recorded once. The chain employs TRBV5-1 and TRBJ1-3; D is perhaps TRBD1 (6 bases). The CDR3 sequence is 16 residues long. Germline V gene data show CDR1 as SGHRS and CDR2 as YFSETQ. V dropped 6 bases and J dropped 0 bases, with 16 bases sitting between them. In DNA, the CDR3 is TGCGCCAGCACCCAGACAGGCGCAAGCTCTGGAAACACCATATATTTT. Protein: CASTQTGASSGNTIYF.

This chain joins TRBV5-1 and TRBJ2-7, with D perhaps TRBD1 (5 bases). V lost 0 bases and J lost 3, with 13 bases in between. Germline loops: CDR1 SGHRS, CDR2 YFSETQ. The CDR3 sequence is 15 residues long. This CDR3 is CASSLGAGSGYEQYF. CDR3 in DNA: TGCGCCAGCAGCTTGGGTGCAGGGTCTGGCTACGAGCAGTACTTC. Looking up the rest from reference TRBV5-1 and TRBJ2-7 gives the full variable domain: KAGVTQTPRYLIKTRGQQVTLSCSPISGHRSVSWYQQTPGQGLQFLFEYFSETQRNKGNFPGRFSGRQFSNSRSEMNVSTLELGDSALYLCASSLGAGSGYEQYFGPGTRLTVT.

The V call is TRBV7-8, the J call TRBJ1-2; 8 nucleotides line up with TRBD1. Trimming took 0 bases from V and 4 from J; bases not matched to a gene: 7. CDR1 SGHVS and CDR2 FQNEAQ come from the germline V gene. The CDR3 sequence is 16 residues long. CDR3 residues: CASSLAQGARGYGYTF. In DNA, the CDR3 is TGTGCCAGCAGCTTAGCCCAGGGGGCGCGGGGCTATGGCTACACCTTC.

The V and J genes are TRBV4-3 and TRBJ2-3; 9 bases fit TRBD2. In germline, CDR1 is LGHNA, CDR2 YSLEER. The trim removed 1 base at V and 2 bases at J, leaving 4 bases unmatched. CDR3 length: 16 residues. Here the CDR3 DNA reads TGCGCCAGCAGCCAAGGACTAGCGGAGACCACAGATACGCAGTATTTT. This encodes CASSQGLAETTDTQYF.

The chain couples TRBV9 to TRBJ1-2; D possibly corresponds to TRBD1 (5 bases). Germline V gives CDR1 SGDLS, CDR2 YYNGEE. The CDR3 extends over 12 amino acids. The ends were cut back, 4 bases at V and 7 bases at J, with 11 bases in the middle. Written as DNA, the CDR3 is TGTGCCAGCAGCCCAGGGACTGGTGGCTACACCTTC. Its translation: CASSPGTGGYTF.

This clone has only one observation. The chain has TRBV6-1 and TRBJ1-1; 10 nucleotides match TRBD1. Germline V gene lookup returns CDR1 MNHNS and CDR2 SASEGT. CDR3 length equals 16 residues. J gave up 3 bases and V 2 bases, and 6 bases lay outside the gene matches. The chain's CDR3 is CASSERDRGYDTEAFF. For the CDR3, the DNA is TGTGCCAGCAGTGAAAGGGACAGGGGTTACGACACTGAAGCTTTCTTT.

The V call is TRBV5-1, the J call TRBJ1-2; 8 nucleotides match TRBD1. Germline CDR1 reads SGHRS; CDR2 reads YFSETQ. This CDR3 region has 14 residues. V trimming: 4 bases; J trimming: 7 bases; junction bases outside the gene matches: 9. In DNA, the CDR3 is TGCGCCAGCAGCCCTGACAGGGGATTAGGTGGCTACACCTTC. This translates into CASSPDRGLGGYTF.

This clone was seen only a few times. CDR3 sequence reads: CASRDRAFGNTIYF. The CDR3 region has the DNA TGTGCCAGCCGAGACAGGGCCTTTGGAAACACCATATATTTT. This chain uses TRBV19 with TRBJ1-3; 7 bases are a match to TRBD1. Trimming took 9 bases from V and 3 from J; bases not matched to a gene: 8. In germline, CDR1 is LNHDA, CDR2 SQIVND (reference sequence). The CDR3 totals 14 residues. The complete variable domain, with remaining parts taken from reference TRBV19 and TRBJ1-3, reads DGGITQSPKYLFRKEGQNVTLSCEQNLNHDAMYWYRQDPGQGLRLIYYSQIVNDFQKGDIAEGYSVSREKKESFPLTVTSAQKNPTAFYLCASRDRAFGNTIYFGEGSWLTVV.

The chain carries TRBV4-3 and TRBJ1-2; D is perhaps TRBD1 (5 bases). Deletions cut 0 bases from V and 6 bases from J, with 17 bases between. This CDR3 spans 16 amino acids. Germline V lookup: CDR1 LGHNA, CDR2 YSLEER. The CDR3 sequence is CASSQEVPRGPDGYTF. The CDR3 nucleotides read TGCGCCAGCAGCCAAGAAGTCCCTAGGGGCCCCGATGGCTACACCTTC.

V is TRBV20-1 and J is TRBJ2-7; D uncertain. The V and J ends lost 2 bases and 3 bases respectively, with 5 bases between them. CDR1 and CDR2 from the germline V gene are DFQATT and SNEGSKA (reference sequence). This CDR3 contains 11 residues. The CDR3 nucleotides read TGCAGTGCTAGATGGAACTACGAGCAGTACTTC. Protein product: CSARWNYEQYF.

The table lists this clone with a few counts. This sequence joins TRBV18 and TRBJ2-3; D is undetermined. The CDR3 contains 18 residues. With 0 bases removed from V and 3 bases from J, the gap between germline ends came to 19 bases. Germline CDR1 KGHSH, CDR2 LQKENI. The DNA for the CDR3 is TGTGCCAGCTCACCACCGAATGCGAGTCCTAGAGGAACAGATACGCAGTATTTT. It yields the protein CASSPPNASPRGTDTQYF.

This rearrangement joins TRBV5-1 to TRBJ2-3, with D possibly matching TRBD2 (6 bases). V was cut by 2 bases and J by 0 bases, with 13 bases left in between. CDR1 and CDR2 from the germline V gene are SGHRS and YFSETQ. The CDR3 runs 16 residues. The CDR3 nucleotides read TGCGCCAGCAGCTTCGGAGGGTCTACTAGCACAGATACGCAGTATTTT. It translates to CASSFGGSTSTDTQYF.

This chain joins TRBV6-5 and TRBJ2-3; D is unresolved. The CDR3 loop spans 14 amino acids. Germline V gives CDR1 MNHEY, CDR2 SVGAGI. V lost 8 bases, J lost 9 bases, and 21 bases lay in between. The CDR3 DNA follows: TGTGCCAGCTCGGCTCCGGGTGGTACATCGACGCAGTATTTT. Residues: CASSAPGGTSTQYF.